This T cell receptor beta chain stems from a study of CXCR3-negative and CXCR3-positive naive CD8 T cells. Study at large: Around 130 million TRB reads were obtained overall (about 1.5 +/- 0.3 million per library).

Every CD8+ T cell subset underwent triplicate sorting at some 280,000 cells apiece. The naive CD8+ gate required CD45RO-CCR7+CD27+CD95- phenotype. The CDR3 length is 15 residues. Germline CDR1 is LGHNA and CDR2 is YSLEER. General study points: Comparably high diversity was seen in both naive subsets, and much lower diversity in memory CD8+ cells. TRB CDR3s of CXCR3-positive naive cells were more hydrophobic than those of CXCR3-negative naive cells.

The libraries of TRB cDNA were prepared using 5' RACE with UMI labels. For each CDR3 protein, TCRdb gives one entry from its re-call of the 5' RACE reads, without DNA. The sample holds 84,000 or so distinct CDR3 sequences. About this clonotype: Its antigen is unknown.

The TCR was taken from a human donor in good health. Some clones in this sample may be carry-over from other donors' samples. This chain uses TRBV4-3 with TRBJ2-1; TCRdb's D gene call, TRBD2, goes unchecked for lack of DNA. Sequenced sample: naive CXCR3+ CD8+ T cells from blood. Subset noted: CD45RO-CCR7+CD27+CD95- naive CD8+ T cells expressing CXCR3 (TNR3+). The CDR3 here is CASRKGRFSYNEQFF.